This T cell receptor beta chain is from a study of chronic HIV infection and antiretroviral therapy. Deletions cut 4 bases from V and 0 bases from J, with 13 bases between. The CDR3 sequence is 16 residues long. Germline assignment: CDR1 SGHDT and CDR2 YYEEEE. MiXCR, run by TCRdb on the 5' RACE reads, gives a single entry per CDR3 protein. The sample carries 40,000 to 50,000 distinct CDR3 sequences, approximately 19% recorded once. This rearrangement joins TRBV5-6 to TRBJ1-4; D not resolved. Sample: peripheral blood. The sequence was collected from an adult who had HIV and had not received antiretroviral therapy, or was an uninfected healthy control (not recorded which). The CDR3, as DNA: TGTGCCAGCAGCCCATTTGGAGTTGCAACTAATGAAAAACTGTTTTTT. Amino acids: CASSPFGVATNEKLFF. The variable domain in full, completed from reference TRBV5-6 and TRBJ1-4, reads DAGVTQSPTHLIKTRGQQVTLRCSPKSGHDTVSWYQQALGQGPQFIFQYYEEEERQRGNFPDRFSGHQFPNYSSELNVNALLLGDSALYLCASSPFGVATNEKLFFGSGTQLSVL.